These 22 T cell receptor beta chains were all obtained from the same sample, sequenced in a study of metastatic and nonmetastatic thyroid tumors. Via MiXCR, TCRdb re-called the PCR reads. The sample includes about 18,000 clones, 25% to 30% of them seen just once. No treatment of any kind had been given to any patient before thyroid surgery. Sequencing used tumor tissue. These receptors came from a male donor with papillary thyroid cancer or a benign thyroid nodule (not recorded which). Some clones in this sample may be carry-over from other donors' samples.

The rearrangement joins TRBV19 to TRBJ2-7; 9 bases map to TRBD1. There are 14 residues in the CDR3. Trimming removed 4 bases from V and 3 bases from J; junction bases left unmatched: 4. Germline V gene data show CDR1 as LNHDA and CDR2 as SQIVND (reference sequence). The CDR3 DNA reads TGTGCCAGTAGTACGGGACAGGGTGGCTACGAGCAGTACTTC. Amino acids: CASSTGQGGYEQYF.

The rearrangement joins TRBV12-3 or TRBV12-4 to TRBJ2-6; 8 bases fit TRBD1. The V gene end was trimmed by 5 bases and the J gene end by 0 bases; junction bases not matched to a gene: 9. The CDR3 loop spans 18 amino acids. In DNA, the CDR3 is TGTGCCAGCAGTCCTAGGACAGGGACACCCTCTGGGGCCAACGTCCTGACTTTC. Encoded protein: CASSPRTGTPSGANVLTF.

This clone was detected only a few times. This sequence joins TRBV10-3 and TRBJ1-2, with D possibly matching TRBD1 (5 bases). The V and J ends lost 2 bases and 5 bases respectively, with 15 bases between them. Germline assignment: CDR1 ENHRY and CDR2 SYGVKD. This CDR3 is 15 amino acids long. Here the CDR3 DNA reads TGTGCCATCAGTGAGAACCCTGAGGAGGGGTATGGCTACACCTTC. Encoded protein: CAISENPEEGYGYTF.

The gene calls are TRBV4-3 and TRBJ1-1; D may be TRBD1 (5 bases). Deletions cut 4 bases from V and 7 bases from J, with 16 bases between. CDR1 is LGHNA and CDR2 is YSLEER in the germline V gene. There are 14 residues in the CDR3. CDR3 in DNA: TGCGCCAGCAGCCGAGATCAGGGACGGGGTGAAGCTTTCTTT. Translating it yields CASSRDQGRGEAFF.

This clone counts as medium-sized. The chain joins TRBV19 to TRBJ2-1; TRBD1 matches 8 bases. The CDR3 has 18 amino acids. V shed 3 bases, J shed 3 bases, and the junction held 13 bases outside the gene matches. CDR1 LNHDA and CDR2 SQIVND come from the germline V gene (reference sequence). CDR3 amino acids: CASSISHSTGGYYNEQFF. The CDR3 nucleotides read TGTGCCAGTAGTATTTCACATTCCACAGGGGGATACTACAATGAGCAGTTCTTC.

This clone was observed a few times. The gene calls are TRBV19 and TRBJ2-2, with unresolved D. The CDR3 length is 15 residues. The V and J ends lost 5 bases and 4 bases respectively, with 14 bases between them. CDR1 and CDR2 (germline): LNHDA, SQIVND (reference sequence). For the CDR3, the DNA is TGTGCCAGTAGTGTTCCATGGAAGGGCACCGGGGAGCTGTTTTTT. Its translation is CASSVPWKGTGELFF. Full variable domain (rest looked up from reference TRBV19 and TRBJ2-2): DGGITQSPKYLFRKEGQNVTLSCEQNLNHDAMYWYRQDPGQGLRLIYYSQIVNDFQKGDIAEGYSVSREKKESFPLTVTSAQKNPTAFYLCASSVPWKGTGELFFGEGSRLTVL.

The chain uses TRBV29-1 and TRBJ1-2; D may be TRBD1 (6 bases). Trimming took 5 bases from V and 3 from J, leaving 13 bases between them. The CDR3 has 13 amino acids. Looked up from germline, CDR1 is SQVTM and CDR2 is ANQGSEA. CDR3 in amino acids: CSVLTGWDYGYTF. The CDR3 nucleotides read TGCAGCGTTTTAACAGGGTGGGACTATGGCTACACCTTC.

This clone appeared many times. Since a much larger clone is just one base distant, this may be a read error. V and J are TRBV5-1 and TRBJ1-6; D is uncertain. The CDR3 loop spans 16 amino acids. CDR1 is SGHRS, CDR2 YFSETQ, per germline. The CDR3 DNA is TGCGCCAGCAGCTTAAGGTCCGGGTTGACTAATTCACCCCCCCACTTT. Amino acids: CASSLRSGLTNSPPHF.

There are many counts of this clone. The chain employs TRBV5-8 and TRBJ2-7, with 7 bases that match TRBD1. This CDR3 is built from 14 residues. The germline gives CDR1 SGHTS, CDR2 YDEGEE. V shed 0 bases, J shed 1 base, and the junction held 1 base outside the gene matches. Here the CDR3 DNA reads TGTGCCAGCAGCTTGGCAGGGGGATCCTACGAGCAGTACTTC. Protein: CASSLAGGSYEQYF.

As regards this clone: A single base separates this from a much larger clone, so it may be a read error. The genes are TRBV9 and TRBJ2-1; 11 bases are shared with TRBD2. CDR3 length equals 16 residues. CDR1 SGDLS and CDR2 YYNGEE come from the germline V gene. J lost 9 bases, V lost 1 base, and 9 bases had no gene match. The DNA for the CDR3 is TGTGCCAGCAGCGTAACTAGCGGGGGCTATGGCAGTGAGCAGTTCTTC. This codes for CASSVTSGGYGSEQFF.

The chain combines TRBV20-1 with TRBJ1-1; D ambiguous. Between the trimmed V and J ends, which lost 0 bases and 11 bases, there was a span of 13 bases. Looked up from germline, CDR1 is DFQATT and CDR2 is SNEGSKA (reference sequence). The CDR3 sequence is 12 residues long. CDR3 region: CSARDKEKPAFF. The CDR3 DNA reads TGCAGTGCTAGAGATAAGGAGAAGCCGGCTTTCTTT.

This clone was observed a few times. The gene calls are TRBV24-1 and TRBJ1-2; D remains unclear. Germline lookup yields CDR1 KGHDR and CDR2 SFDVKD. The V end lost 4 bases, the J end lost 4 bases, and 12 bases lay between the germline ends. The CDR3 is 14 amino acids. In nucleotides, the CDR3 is TGTGCCACCAGTGAATCGACACGAGCCTATGGCTACACCTTC. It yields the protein CATSESTRAYGYTF.

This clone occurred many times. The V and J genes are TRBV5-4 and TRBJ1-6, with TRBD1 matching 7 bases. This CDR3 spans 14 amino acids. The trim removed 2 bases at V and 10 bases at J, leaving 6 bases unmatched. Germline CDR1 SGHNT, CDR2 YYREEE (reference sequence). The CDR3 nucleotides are TGTGCCAGCAGCTTTGGAGGGGGCGGATCACCCCTCCACTTT. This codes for CASSFGGGGSPLHF.

Here the CDR3 reads CASRLLNEQFF. CDR3 DNA: TGTGCCAGCAGATTGCTTAATGAGCAGTTCTTC. The V call is TRBV28, the J call TRBJ2-1, with D hard to call. Germline CDR1 is MDHEN and CDR2 is SYDVKM. The CDR3 totals 11 residues. V gave up 6 bases and J gave up 7 bases, with 7 bases separating them.

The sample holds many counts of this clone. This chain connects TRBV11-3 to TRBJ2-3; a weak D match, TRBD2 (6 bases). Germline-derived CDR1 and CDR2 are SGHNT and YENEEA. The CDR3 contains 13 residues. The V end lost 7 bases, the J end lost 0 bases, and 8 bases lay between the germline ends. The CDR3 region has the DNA TGTGCCAGCACCCTAGCGAGCACAGATACGCAGTATTTT. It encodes CASTLASTDTQYF.

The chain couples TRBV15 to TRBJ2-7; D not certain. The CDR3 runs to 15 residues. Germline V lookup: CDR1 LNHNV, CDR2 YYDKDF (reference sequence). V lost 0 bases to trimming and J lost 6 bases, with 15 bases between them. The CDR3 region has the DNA TGTGCCACCAGCAGAGATCTAGTTGATGGTGGCGAGCAGTACTTC. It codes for CATSRDLVDGGEQYF.

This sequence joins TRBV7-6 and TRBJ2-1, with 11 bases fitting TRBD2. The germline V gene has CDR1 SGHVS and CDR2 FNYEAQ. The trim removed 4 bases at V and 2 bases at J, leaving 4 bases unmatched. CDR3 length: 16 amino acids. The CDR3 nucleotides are TGTGCCAGCAGCTCAACGACTAGCGGGGCCTACAATGAGCAGTTCTTC. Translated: CASSSTTSGAYNEQFF. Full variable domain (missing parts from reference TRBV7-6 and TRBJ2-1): GAGVSQSPRYKVTKRGQDVALRCDPISGHVSLYWYRQALGQGPEFLTYFNYEAQQDKSGLPNDRFSAERPEGSISTLTIQRTEQRDSAMYRCASSSTTSGAYNEQFFGPGTRLTVL.

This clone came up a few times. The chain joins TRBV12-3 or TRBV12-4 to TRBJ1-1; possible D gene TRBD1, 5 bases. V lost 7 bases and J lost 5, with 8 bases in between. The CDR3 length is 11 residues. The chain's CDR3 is CASMGGTEAFF. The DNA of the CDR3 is TGTGCCAGCATGGGGGGAACTGAAGCTTTCTTT.

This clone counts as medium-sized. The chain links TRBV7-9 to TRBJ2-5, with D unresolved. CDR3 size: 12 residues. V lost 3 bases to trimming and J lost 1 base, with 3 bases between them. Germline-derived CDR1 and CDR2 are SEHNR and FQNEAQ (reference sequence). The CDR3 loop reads CASSLAQETQYF. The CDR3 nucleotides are TGTGCCAGCAGCTTGGCCCAAGAGACCCAGTACTTC.

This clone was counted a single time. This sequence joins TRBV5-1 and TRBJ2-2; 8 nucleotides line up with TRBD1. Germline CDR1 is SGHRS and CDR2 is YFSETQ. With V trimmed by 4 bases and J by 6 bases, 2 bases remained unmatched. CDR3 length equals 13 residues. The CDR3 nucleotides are TGCGCCAGCAGCCGGACAGGGTCCGGGGAGCTGTTTTTT. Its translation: CASSRTGSGELFF.

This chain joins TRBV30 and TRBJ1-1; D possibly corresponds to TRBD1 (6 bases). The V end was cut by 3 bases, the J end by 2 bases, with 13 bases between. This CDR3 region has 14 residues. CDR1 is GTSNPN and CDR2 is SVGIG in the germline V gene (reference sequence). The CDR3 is CAWRLRGRNTEAFF. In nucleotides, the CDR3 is TGTGCCTGGAGGCTCAGGGGTAGAAACACTGAAGCTTTCTTT.

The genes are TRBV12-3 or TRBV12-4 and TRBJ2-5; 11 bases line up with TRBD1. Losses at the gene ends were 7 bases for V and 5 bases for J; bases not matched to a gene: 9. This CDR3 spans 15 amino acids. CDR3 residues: CASKSGDRGWETQYF. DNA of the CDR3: TGTGCCAGCAAATCCGGGGACAGGGGGTGGGAGACCCAGTACTTC.